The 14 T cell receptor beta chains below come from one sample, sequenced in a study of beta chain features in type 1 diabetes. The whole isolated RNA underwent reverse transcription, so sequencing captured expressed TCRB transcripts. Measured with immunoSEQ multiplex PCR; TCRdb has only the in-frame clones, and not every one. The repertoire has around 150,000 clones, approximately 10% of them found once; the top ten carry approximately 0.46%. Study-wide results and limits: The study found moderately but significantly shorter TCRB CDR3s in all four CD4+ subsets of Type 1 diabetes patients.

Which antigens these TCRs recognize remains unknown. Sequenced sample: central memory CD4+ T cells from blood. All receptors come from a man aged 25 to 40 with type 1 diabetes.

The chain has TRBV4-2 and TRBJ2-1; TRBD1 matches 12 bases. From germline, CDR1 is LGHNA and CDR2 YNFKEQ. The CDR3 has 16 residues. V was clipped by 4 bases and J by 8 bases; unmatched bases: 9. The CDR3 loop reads CASSRSRDRGPYEQFF. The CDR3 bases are TGTGCCAGCAGCCGATCCCGGGACAGGGGGCCATATGAGCAGTTCTTC.

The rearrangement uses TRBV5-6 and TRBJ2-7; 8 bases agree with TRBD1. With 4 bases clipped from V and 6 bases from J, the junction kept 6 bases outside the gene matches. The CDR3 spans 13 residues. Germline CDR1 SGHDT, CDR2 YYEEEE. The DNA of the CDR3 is TGTGCCAGCAGCATCCCGGGACAGGCCGAGCAGTACTTC. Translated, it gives CASSIPGQAEQYF.

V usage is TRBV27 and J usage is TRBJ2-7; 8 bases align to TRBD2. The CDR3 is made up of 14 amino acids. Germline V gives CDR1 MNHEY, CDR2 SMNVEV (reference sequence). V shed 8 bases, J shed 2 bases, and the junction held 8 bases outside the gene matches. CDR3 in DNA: TGTGCCAGCCAGGACTCGGGAGGGGCCTACGAGCAGTACTTC. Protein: CASQDSGGAYEQYF.

The CDR3, as DNA: TGTGCCAGTACCCTAGGAGGAGCGGGACGGTCCAACACTGAAGCTTTCTTT. Protein: CASTLGGAGRSNTEAFF. This rearrangement joins TRBV19 to TRBJ1-1; the D gene is possibly TRBD1 (5 bases). This CDR3 region has 17 residues. Trimming left V 7 bases short and J 2 bases short, with 23 bases between. Per germline, CDR1 LNHDA and CDR2 SQIVND (reference sequence).

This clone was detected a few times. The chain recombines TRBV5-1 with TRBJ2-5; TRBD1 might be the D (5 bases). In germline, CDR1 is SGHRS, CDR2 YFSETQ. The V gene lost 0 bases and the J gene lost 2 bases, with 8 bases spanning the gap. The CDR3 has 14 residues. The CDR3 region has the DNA TGCGCCAGCAGCTTGGGTGGGGCTCAAGAGACCCAGTACTTC. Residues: CASSLGGAQETQYF. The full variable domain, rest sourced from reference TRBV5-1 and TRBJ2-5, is KAGVTQTPRYLIKTRGQQVTLSCSPISGHRSVSWYQQTPGQGLQFLFEYFSETQRNKGNFPGRFSGRQFSNSRSEMNVSTLELGDSALYLCASSLGGAQETQYFGPGTRLLVL.

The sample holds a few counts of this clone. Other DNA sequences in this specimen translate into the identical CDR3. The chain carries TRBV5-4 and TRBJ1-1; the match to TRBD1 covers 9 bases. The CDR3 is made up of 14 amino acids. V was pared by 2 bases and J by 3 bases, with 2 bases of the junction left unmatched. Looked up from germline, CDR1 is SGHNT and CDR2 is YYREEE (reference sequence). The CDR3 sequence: CASSFDRGDTEAFF. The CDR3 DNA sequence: TGTGCCAGCAGCTTCGACAGGGGGGACACTGAAGCTTTCTTT.

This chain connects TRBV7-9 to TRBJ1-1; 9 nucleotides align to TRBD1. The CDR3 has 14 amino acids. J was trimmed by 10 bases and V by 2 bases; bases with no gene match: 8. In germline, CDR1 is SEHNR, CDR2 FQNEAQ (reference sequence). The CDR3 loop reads CASSLMGGQGAAFF. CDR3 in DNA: TGTGCCAGCAGCTTAATGGGGGGACAGGGAGCAGCTTTCTTT. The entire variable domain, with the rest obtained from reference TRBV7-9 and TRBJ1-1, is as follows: DTGVSQNPRHKITKRGQNVTFRCDPISEHNRLYWYRQTLGQGPEFLTYFQNEAQLEKSRLLSDRFSAERPKGSFSTLEIQRTEQGDSAMYLCASSLMGGQGAAFFGQGTRLTVV.

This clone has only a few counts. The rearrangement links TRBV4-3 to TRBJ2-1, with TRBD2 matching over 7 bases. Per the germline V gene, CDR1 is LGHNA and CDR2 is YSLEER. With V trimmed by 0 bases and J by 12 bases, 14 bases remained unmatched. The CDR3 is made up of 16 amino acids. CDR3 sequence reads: CASSQDLPGGGRGQFF. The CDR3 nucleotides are TGCGCCAGCAGCCAAGATTTGCCCGGGGGAGGGAGGGGGCAGTTCTTC.

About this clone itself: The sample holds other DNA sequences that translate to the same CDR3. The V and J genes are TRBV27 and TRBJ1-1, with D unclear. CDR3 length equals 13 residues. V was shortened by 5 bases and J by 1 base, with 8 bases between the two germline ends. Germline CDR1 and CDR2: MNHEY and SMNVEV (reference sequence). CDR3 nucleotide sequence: TGTGCCAGCAGTCTAAGAGGGAACACTGAAGCTTTCTTT. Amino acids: CASSLRGNTEAFF.

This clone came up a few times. The CDR3 loop reads CSVRKRTSGRAGEQFF. DNA of the CDR3: TGCAGCGTGCGAAAGAGGACTAGCGGGAGGGCCGGTGAGCAGTTCTTC. The chain has TRBV29-1 and TRBJ2-1; 15 bases align to TRBD2. From germline, CDR1 is SQVTM and CDR2 ANQGSEA. J lost 9 bases, V lost 6 bases, and 12 bases had no gene match. The CDR3 is 16 residues long.

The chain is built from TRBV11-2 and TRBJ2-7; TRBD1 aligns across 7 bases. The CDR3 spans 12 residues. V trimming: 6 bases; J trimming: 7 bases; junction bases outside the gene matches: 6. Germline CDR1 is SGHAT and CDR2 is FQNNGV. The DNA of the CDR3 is TGTGCCAGCAGGTGGACAGGTCTGGAGCAGTACTTC. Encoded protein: CASRWTGLEQYF.

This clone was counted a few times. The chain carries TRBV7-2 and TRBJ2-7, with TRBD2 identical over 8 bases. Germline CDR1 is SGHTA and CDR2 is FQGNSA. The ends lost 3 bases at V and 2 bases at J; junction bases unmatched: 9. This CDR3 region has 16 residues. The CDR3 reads CASSFPTRAGAYEQYF. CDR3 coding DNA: TGTGCCAGCAGCTTCCCCACACGAGCGGGAGCCTACGAGCAGTACTTC.

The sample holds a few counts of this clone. The CDR3 here is CSAPADRAGTEAFF. The DNA of the CDR3 is TGCAGCGCCCCGGCGGACAGGGCCGGCACTGAAGCTTTCTTT. V gene TRBV29-1 combines with J gene TRBJ1-1; the match to TRBD1 covers 8 bases. Germline lookup yields CDR1 SQVTM and CDR2 ANQGSEA. Germline trimming cut 7 bases from V and 4 bases from J; bases unmatched to any gene: 11. The CDR3 runs 14 residues. The whole variable domain, remainder taken from reference TRBV29-1 and TRBJ1-1, is SAVISQKPSRDICQRGTSLTIQCQVDSQVTMMFWYRQQPGQSLTLIATANQGSEATYESGFVIDKFPISRPNLTFSTLTVSNMSPEDSSIYLCSAPADRAGTEAFFGQGTRLTVV.

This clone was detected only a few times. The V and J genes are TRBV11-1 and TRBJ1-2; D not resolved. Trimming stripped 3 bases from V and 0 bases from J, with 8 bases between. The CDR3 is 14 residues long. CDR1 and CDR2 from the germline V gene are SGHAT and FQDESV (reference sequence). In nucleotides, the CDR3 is TGTGCCAGCAGCTTGATCGGGGCTAACTATGGCTACACCTTC. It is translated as CASSLIGANYGYTF. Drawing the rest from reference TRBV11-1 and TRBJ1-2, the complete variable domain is EAEVAQSPRYKITEKSQAVAFWCDPISGHATLYWYRQILGQGPELLVQFQDESVVDDSQLPKDRFSAERLKGVDSTLKIQPAELGDSAMYLCASSLIGANYGYTFGSGTRLTVV.